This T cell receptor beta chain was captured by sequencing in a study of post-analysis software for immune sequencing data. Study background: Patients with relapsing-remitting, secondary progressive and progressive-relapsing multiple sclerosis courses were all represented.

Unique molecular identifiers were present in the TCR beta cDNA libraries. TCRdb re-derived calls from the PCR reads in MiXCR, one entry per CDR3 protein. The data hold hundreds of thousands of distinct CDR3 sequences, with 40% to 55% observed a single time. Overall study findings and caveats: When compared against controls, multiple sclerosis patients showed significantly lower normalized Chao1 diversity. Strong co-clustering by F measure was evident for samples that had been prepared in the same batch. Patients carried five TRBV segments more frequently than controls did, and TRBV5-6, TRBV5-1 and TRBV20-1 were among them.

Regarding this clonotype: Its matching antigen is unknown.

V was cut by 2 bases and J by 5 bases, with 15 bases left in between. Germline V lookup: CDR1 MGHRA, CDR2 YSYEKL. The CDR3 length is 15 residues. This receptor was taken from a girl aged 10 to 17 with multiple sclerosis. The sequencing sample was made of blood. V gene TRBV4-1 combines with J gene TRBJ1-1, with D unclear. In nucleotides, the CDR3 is TGCGCCAGCAGCCAAACGTTGGTGATATGGACTGAAGCTTTCTTT. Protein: CASSQTLVIWTEAFF.